Listed below are T cell receptor beta chains from one sample, sequenced in a study of T cells expressing NK-cell markers. TCRdb reprocessed the 5' RACE reads and stores each CDR3 protein as one record, lacking DNA. Here the sample table reports under 600,000 distinct CDR3 sequences. Material for sequencing was blood T cells: a sorted CD56 or NKG2C T cell subset, CD4+ or CD8+ T cells, or bulk PBMC T cells (not recorded which). The origin of the receptors is a woman aged 45-59 years in good health. CDR3s include the opening cysteine and the closing phenylalanine or tryptophan. Fields, in order: V gene, J gene, CDR3 protein.

TRBV20-1	TRBJ2-1	CSARPGLASYNEQFF
TRBV7-8	TRBJ2-2	CASSLTSGRPPGELFF
TRBV12-2	TRBJ1-1	CASRPRDLNTEAFF
TRBV7-7	TRBJ2-1	CASSLAGGPGNEQFF
TRBV5-1	TRBJ1-4	CASSLEGRELFF
TRBV6-1	TRBJ1-1	CASSLSSGRSNTEAFF
TRBV6-2/TRBV6-3	TRBJ1-1	CASRAGGSEAFF
TRBV20-1	TRBJ2-1	CSASGTSYPVEQFF
TRBV7-3	TRBJ2-3	CASSATSGSDTQYF
TRBV12-5	TRBJ2-4	CASGLSPKDWGAKNIQYF
TRBV2	TRBJ2-7	CASTPIVAEQYF
TRBV12-3/TRBV12-4	TRBJ1-4	CASSFSGKDEKLFF
TRBV5-1	TRBJ2-1	CASSLVPSTGDNEQFF
TRBV24-1	TRBJ2-5	CATSDLSQTGEETQYF
TRBV5-4	TRBJ2-3	CASSLDGRGRADPDTQYF
TRBV7-8	TRBJ2-2	CASSLVRGQGAGELFF
TRBV12-3/TRBV12-4	TRBJ2-2	CASSLGTSGANTGELFF
TRBV27	TRBJ2-3	CASSLGRSVVGTQYF
TRBV6-6	TRBJ1-1	CASSIWNTEAFF
TRBV20-1	TRBJ1-4	CSAPPSGGNEKLFF
TRBV20-1	TRBJ2-5	CSAVGLAEAQETQYF
TRBV5-6	TRBJ2-5	CASRWGRGETQYF